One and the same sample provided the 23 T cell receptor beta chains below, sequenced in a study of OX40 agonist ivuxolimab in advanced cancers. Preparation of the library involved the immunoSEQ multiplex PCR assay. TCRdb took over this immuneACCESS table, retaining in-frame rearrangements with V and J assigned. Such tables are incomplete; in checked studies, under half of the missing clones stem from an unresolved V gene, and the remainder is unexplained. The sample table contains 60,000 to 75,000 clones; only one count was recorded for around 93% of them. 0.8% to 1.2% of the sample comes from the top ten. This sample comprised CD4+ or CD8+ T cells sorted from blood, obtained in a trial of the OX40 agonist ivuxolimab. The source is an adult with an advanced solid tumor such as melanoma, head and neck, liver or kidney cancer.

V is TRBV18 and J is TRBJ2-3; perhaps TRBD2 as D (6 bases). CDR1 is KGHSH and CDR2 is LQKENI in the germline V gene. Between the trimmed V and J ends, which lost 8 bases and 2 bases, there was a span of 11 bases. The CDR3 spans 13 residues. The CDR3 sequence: CASASGDTDTQYF. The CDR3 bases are TGTGCCAGCGCCTCGGGGGACACAGATACGCAGTATTTT.

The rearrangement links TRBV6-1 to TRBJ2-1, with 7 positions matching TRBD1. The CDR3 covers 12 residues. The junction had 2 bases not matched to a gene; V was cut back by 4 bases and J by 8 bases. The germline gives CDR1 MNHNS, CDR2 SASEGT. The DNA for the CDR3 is TGTGCCAGCAGTGGACAGGGCGATGAGCAGTTCTTC. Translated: CASSGQGDEQFF.

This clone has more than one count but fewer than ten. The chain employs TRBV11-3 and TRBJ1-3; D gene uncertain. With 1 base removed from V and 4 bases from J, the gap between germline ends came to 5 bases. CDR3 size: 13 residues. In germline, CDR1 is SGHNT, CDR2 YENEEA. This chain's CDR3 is CASSLGQGNTIYF. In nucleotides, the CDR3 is TGTGCCAGCAGCTTAGGGCAAGGAAACACCATATATTTT.

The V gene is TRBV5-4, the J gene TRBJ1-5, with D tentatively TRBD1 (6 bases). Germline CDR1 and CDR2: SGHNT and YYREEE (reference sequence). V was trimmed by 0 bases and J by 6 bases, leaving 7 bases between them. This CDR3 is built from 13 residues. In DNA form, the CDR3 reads TGTGCCAGCAGCTTGGGAGGGGGTCAGCCCCAGCATTTT. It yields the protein CASSLGGGQPQHF.

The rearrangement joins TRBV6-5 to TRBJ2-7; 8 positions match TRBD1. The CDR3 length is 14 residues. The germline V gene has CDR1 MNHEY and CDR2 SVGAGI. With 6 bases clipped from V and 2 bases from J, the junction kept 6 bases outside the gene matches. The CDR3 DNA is TGTGCCAGCAGAGACAGGGGCGCCGCCTACGAGCAGTACTTC. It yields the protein CASRDRGAAYEQYF.

The CDR3 spells CASSRVSGWAEAFF. CDR3 bases: TGTGCCAGCAGTCGGGTGTCCGGGTGGGCTGAAGCTTTCTTT. The V gene is TRBV6-5, the J gene TRBJ1-1, with D unclear. The CDR3 is 14 residues long. Trimming took off 5 bases at V and 6 bases at J, with 16 bases between the two ends. CDR1 MNHEY and CDR2 SVGAGI come from the germline V gene.

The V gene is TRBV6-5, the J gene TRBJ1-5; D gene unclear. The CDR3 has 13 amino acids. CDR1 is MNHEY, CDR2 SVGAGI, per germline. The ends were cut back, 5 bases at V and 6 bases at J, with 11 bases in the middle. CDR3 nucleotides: TGTGCCAGCAGTGAAGCGACGAGTCAGCCCCAGCATTTT. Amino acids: CASSEATSQPQHF.

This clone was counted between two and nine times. The DNA of the CDR3 is TGTGCCAGCAGCCAAGCGGCCAGCCAGGCGGACACTGAAGCTTTCTTT. Amino acid sequence: CASSQAASQADTEAFF. The chain combines TRBV14 with TRBJ1-1; no clear D. Deletions cut 1 base from V and 3 bases from J, with 15 bases between. CDR3 length: 16 residues. The germline CDR1 and CDR2 sequences are SGHDN and FVKESK.

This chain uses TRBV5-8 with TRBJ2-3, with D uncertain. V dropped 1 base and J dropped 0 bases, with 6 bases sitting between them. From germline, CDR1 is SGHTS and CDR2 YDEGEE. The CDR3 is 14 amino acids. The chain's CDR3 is CASSLSPSTDTQYF. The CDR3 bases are TGTGCCAGCAGCTTGTCACCTAGCACAGATACGCAGTATTTT.

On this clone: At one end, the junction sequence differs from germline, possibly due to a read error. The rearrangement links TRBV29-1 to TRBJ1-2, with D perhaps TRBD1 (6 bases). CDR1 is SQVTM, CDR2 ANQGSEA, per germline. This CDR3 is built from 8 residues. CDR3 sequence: CSVDQGRF. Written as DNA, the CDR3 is TGCAGCGTTGATCAGGGGCGCTTC.

In DNA, the CDR3 is TGTGCCAGCAGTCCCGGACGCTATGGCTACACCTTC. Protein product: CASSPGRYGYTF. This chain uses TRBV28 with TRBJ1-2; D gene ambiguous. The length of the CDR3 is 12 residues. V shed 5 bases and J shed 4 bases, with 8 bases lying between them. CDR1 is MDHEN, CDR2 SYDVKM, per germline.

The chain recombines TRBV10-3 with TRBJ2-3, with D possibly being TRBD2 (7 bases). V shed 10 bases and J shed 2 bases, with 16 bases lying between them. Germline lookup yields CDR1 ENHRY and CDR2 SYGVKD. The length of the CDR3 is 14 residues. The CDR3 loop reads CATRGGRATDTQYF. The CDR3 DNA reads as TGTGCCACCCGCGGGGGCCGGGCCACAGATACGCAGTATTTT.

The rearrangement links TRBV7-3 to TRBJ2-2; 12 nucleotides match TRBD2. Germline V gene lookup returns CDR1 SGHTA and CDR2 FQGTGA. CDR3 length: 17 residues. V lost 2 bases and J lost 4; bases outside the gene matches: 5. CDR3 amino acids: CASSLELAGGRTGELFF. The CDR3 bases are TGTGCCAGCAGCTTAGAACTAGCGGGAGGACGCACCGGGGAGCTGTTTTTT. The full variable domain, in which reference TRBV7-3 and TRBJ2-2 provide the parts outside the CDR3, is GAGVSQTPSNKVTEKGKYVELRCDPISGHTALYWYRQSLGQGPEFLIYFQGTGAADDSGLPNDRFFAVRPEGSVSTLKIQRTERGDSAVYLCASSLELAGGRTGELFFGEGSRLTVL.

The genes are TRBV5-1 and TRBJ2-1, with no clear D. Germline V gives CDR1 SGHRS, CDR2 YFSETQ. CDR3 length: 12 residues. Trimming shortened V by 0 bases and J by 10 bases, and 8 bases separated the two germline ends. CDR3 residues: CASSLAQAEQFF. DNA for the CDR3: TGCGCCAGCAGCTTGGCCCAAGCGGAGCAGTTCTTC. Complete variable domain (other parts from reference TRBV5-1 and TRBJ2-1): KAGVTQTPRYLIKTRGQQVTLSCSPISGHRSVSWYQQTPGQGLQFLFEYFSETQRNKGNFPGRFSGRQFSNSRSEMNVSTLELGDSALYLCASSLAQAEQFFGPGTRLTVL.

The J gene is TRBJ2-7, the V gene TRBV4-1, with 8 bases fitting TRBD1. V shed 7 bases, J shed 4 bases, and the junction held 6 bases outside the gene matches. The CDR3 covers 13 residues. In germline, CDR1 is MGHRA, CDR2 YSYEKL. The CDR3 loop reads CASNFDRGYEQYF. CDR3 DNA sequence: TGCGCCAGCAACTTTGACAGGGGTTACGAGCAGTACTTC.

CDR3 loop: CASSQGGLTQFF. The CDR3 region has the DNA TGTGCCAGCAGCCAAGGGGGACTGACCCAGTTCTTC. This chain joins TRBV2 and TRBJ2-1; D tentatively fits TRBD1 or TRBD2 (6 bases each). The V gene's germline CDR1 is SNHLY and CDR2 FYNNEI. The CDR3 is 12 amino acids. Trimming took 6 bases from V and 13 from J, leaving 16 bases between them.

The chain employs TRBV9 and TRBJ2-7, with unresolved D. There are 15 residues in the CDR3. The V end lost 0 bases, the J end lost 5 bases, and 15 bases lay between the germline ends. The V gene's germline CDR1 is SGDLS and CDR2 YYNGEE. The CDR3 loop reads CASSVAGGRWNEQYF. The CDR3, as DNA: TGTGCCAGCAGCGTAGCTGGCGGTAGGTGGAACGAGCAGTACTTC. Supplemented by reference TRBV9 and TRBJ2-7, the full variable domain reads DSGVTQTPKHLITATGQRVTLRCSPRSGDLSVYWYQQSLDQGLQFLIQYYNGEERAKGNILERFSAQQFPDLHSELNLSSLELGDSALYFCASSVAGGRWNEQYFGPGTRLTVT.

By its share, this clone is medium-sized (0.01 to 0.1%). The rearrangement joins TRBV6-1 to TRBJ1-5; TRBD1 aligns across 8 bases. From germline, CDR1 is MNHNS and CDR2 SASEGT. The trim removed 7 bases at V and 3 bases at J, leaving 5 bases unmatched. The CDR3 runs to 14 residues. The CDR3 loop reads CASNPTGANQPQHF. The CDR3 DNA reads TGTGCCAGCAACCCGACAGGGGCCAATCAGCCCCAGCATTTT.

CDR3 bases: TGCGCCAGCAGTCAATTCTGGGACAGGGTCCCTTGGGGCTACACCTTC. The encoded protein is CASSQFWDRVPWGYTF. The V and J genes are TRBV23-1 and TRBJ1-2, with TRBD1 matching over 9 bases. TRBV23-1 is classed as an ORF, of uncertain function. The J segment lost 8 bases and the V segment lost 1 base, leaving 11 bases of the junction unmatched. The CDR3 totals 16 residues.

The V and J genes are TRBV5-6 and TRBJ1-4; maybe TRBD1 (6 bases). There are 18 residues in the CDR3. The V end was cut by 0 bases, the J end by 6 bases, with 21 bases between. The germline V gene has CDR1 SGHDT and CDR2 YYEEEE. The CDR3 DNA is TGTGCCAGCAGCTTGGCGGGGGGCCTTGGAGAAAGTTATGAAAAACTGTTTTTT. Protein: CASSLAGGLGESYEKLFF.

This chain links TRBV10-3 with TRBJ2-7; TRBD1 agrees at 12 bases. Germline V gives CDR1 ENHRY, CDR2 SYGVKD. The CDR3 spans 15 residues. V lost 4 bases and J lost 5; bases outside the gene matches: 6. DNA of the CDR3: TGTGCCATCAGTGTAGGGACAGGGGGCTACAACGAGCAGTACTTC. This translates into CAISVGTGGYNEQYF.

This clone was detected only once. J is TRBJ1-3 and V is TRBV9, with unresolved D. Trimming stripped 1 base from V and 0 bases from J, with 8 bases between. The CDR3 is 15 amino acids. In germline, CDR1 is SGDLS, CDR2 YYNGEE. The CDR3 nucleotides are TGTGCCAGCAGCGTAAGTGGTAGCTCTGGAAACACCATATATTTT. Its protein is CASSVSGSSGNTIYF.

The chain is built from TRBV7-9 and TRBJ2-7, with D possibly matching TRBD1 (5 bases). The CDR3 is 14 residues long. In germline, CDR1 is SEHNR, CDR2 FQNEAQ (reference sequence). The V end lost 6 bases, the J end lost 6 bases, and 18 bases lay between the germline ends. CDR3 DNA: TGTGCCAGCAGACCGACTGGTCCCCAGGGCGAGCAGTACTTC. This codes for CASRPTGPQGEQYF.